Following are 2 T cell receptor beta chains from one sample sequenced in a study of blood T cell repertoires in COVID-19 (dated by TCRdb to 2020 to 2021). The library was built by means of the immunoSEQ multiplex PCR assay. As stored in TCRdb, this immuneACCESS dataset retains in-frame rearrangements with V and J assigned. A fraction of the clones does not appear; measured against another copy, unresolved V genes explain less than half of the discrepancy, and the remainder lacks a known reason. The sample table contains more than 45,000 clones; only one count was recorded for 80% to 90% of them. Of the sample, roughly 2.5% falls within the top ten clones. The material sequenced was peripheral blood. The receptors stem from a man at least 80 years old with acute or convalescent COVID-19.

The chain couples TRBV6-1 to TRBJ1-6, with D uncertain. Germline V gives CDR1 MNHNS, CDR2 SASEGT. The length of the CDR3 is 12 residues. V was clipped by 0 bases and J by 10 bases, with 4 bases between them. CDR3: CASSEAASPLHF. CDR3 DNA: TGTGCCAGCAGTGAAGCGGCCTCACCCCTCCACTTT.

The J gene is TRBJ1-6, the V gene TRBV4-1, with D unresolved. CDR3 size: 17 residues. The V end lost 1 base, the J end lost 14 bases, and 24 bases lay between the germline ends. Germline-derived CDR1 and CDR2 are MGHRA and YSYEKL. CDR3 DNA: TGCGCCAGCAGCCAAGGGCGGGGTAGTTCGCAGCCCTTTACCCTCCACTTT. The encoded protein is CASSQGRGSSQPFTLHF.